The rows below give T cell receptor beta chains drawn from one sample of a study of blood T cell repertoires in COVID-19. Produced via immunoSEQ multiplex PCR; TCRdb's table is partial and in-frame only. The sample records about 200,000 clones, about 88% being singletons. The sequenced sample consisted of peripheral blood. The origin of the receptors is a man younger than 35 with active or convalescent COVID-19. Each CDR3 is given without its conserved first and last residue. Each record gives: CDR3 length, V gene, CDR3 protein.

>14|TRBV9
ASSAPRDSVTGELF
>12|TRBV9
ASSPRLAGETQY
>13|TRBV10-2
ASSRIRKSYNEQF
>13|TRBV9
ASSGTGQGNYGYT
>12|TRBV14
ASSQDPGADTQY
>11|TRBV12-3/TRBV12-4
ASSRTADSPLH
>17|TRBV12-5
ASGSPEGLAGVGTGELF
>14|TRBV9
ASSPRTVTMNTEAF
>12|TRBV7-2
ASYAGLSVNEQF
>13|TRBV27
ASSLSGTGSVGYT